Listed here are 24 T cell receptor beta chains from one sample, sequenced in a study of OX40 agonist ivuxolimab in advanced cancers. Data came from immunoSEQ multiplex PCR; TCRdb stores just in-frame clones and leaves some out. The sample includes 55,000 to 65,000 clones, 70% to 90% of them seen just once. Sequences were derived from CD4+ or CD8+ T cells sorted from blood, sampled in a trial of the OX40 agonist ivuxolimab. These receptors were obtained from an adult with an advanced solid tumor such as melanoma, head and neck, liver or kidney cancer.

V usage is TRBV19 and J usage is TRBJ2-2; 8 bases are shared with TRBD2. This CDR3 is built from 14 residues. Germline CDR1 LNHDA, CDR2 SQIVND (reference sequence). V dropped 1 base and J dropped 5; count of bases not matched to a gene: 0. The CDR3 loop reads CASSIASGTGELFF. In DNA form, the CDR3 reads TGTGCCAGTAGTATAGCTAGCGGGACCGGGGAGCTGTTTTTT.

The CDR3 region is CASSQEDRGGYGYTF. CDR3 nucleotides: TGTGCCAGCAGCCAAGAGGACAGGGGCGGCTATGGCTACACCTTC. J is TRBJ1-2 and V is TRBV4-2, with 9 bases that match TRBD1. Trimming removed 0 bases from V and 4 bases from J; junction bases left unmatched: 3. CDR3 length: 15 amino acids. Germline V gene sequence: CDR1 LGHNA, CDR2 YNFKEQ.

V and J are TRBV2 and TRBJ2-5; possibly TRBD1 for D (5 bases). Germline lookup yields CDR1 SNHLY and CDR2 FYNNEI. There are 12 residues in the CDR3. The ends were cut back, 5 bases at V and 11 bases at J, with 15 bases in the middle. The CDR3 loop reads CASSFDRLEQYF. CDR3 in DNA: TGTGCCAGCAGTTTCGACAGATTAGAGCAGTACTTC.

The V gene is TRBV18, the J gene TRBJ1-3; D is uncertain. Germline lookup yields CDR1 KGHSH and CDR2 LQKENI. V gave up 5 bases and J gave up 1 base, with 6 bases separating them. The CDR3 extends over 13 amino acids. CDR3 sequence: CASSASSGNTIYF. The CDR3 DNA follows: TGTGCCAGCTCAGCTTCATCTGGAAACACCATATATTTT.

V is TRBV10-2 and J is TRBJ2-3; 10 positions match TRBD2. This CDR3 is 15 amino acids long. Germline V gene data show CDR1 as WSHSY and CDR2 as SAAADI. The junction had 9 bases not matched to a gene; V was cut back by 6 bases and J by 6 bases. CDR3 protein: CASSTLAGPGDTQYF. The CDR3, as DNA: TGCGCCAGCAGCACACTAGCGGGACCGGGGGATACGCAGTATTTT.

The chain has TRBV5-4 and TRBJ2-7, with TRBD1 matching over 10 bases. Germline V gives CDR1 SGHNT, CDR2 YYREEE (reference sequence). Losses at the gene ends were 4 bases for V and 5 bases for J; bases not matched to a gene: 3. The CDR3 is 13 residues long. CDR3 amino acids: CASSEGQGHEQYF. CDR3 DNA sequence: TGTGCCAGCAGCGAGGGACAGGGGCACGAGCAGTACTTC.

The chain joins TRBV6-6 to TRBJ2-5; D is uncertain. This CDR3 is 15 amino acids long. Trimming removed 0 bases from V and 2 bases from J, with 10 bases in between. The germline V gene has CDR1 MNHNY and CDR2 SVGAGI (reference sequence). CDR3: CASSYSGQPQETQYF. As DNA, the CDR3 is TGTGCCAGCAGTTACTCTGGGCAGCCACAAGAGACCCAGTACTTC.

The V and J genes are TRBV5-6 and TRBJ2-6, with unresolved D. The CDR3 sequence is 19 residues long. Looked up from germline, CDR1 is SGHDT and CDR2 is YYEEEE. The germline V and J ends were trimmed by 1 base and 0 bases, with 17 bases remaining between them. The CDR3: CASSLILGIGYSGANVLTF. In DNA form, the CDR3 reads TGTGCCAGCAGCTTGATTCTGGGGATCGGTTACTCTGGGGCCAACGTCCTGACTTTC.

The rearrangement joins TRBV7-9 to TRBJ1-6; D gene uncertain. The CDR3 has 12 amino acids. In germline, CDR1 is SEHNR, CDR2 FQNEAQ (reference sequence). V gave up 1 base and J gave up 14 bases, with 9 bases separating them. CDR3 nucleotides: TGTGCCAGCAGCTTAGGTACCAGGTCCCTCCACTTT. The encoded protein is CASSLGTRSLHF.

The chain couples TRBV7-8 to TRBJ2-6; D is perhaps TRBD2 (5 bases). This CDR3 contains 16 residues. V was shortened by 4 bases and J by 2 bases, with 12 bases between the two germline ends. Per germline, CDR1 SGHVS and CDR2 FQNEAQ. The CDR3 nucleotides read TGTGCCAGCAGCTCGGCGCGACTAACTGGGGCCAACGTCCTGACTTTC. Its translation is CASSSARLTGANVLTF.

The chain links TRBV5-6 to TRBJ1-3, with a tentative D call TRBD1 (6 bases). This CDR3 region has 15 residues. Germline assignment: CDR1 SGHDT and CDR2 YYEEEE. Between the trimmed V and J ends, which lost 5 bases and 0 bases, there was a span of 12 bases. CDR3 nucleotide sequence: TGTGCCAGCAGTAAACAGGGAATCTCTGGAAACACCATATATTTT. This gives the protein CASSKQGISGNTIYF.

The J gene is TRBJ2-1, the V gene TRBV2; D gene unclear. The V gene lost 2 bases and the J gene lost 5 bases, with 16 bases spanning the gap. The CDR3 is made up of 16 amino acids. Germline-derived CDR1 and CDR2 are SNHLY and FYNNEI. The CDR3 spells CASSEIGPSGDNEQFF. As DNA, the CDR3 is TGTGCCAGCAGTGAAATCGGGCCCAGTGGGGACAATGAGCAGTTCTTC.

The J gene is TRBJ2-7, the V gene TRBV7-2; the match to TRBD2 covers 10 bases. The germline V gene encodes CDR1 SGHTA and CDR2 FQGNSA. The CDR3 is 16 residues long. Losses at the gene ends were 1 base for V and 4 bases for J; bases not matched to a gene: 7. The CDR3 coding sequence is TGTGCCAGCAGCTTAGATTCTAGCGGGAGTTCGTACGAGCAGTACTTC. It is translated as CASSLDSSGSSYEQYF.

The V call is TRBV12-5, the J call TRBJ1-2, with 9 nucleotides matching TRBD1. Germline values: CDR1 LGHNT, CDR2 FRNRAP. V lost 6 bases, J lost 6 bases, and 8 bases stayed unmatched. The CDR3 length is 14 residues. The CDR3 region is CASGSRDRADGYTF. CDR3 coding DNA: TGTGCTAGTGGGAGCCGGGACAGGGCGGATGGCTACACCTTC.

The chain is built from TRBV5-1 and TRBJ2-7; maybe TRBD1 (5 bases). V was shortened by 7 bases and J by 1 base, with 12 bases between the two germline ends. This CDR3 contains 13 residues. Germline assignment: CDR1 SGHRS and CDR2 YFSETQ. The CDR3 DNA sequence: TGCGCCAGCTCGGCGACAGTTTCCTACGAGCAGTACTTC. Protein product: CASSATVSYEQYF.

This rearrangement joins TRBV10-3 to TRBJ2-7, with D possibly matching TRBD2 (7 bases). Germline V gene data show CDR1 as ENHRY and CDR2 as SYGVKD. The CDR3 loop spans 15 amino acids. V dropped 0 bases and J dropped 3 bases, with 12 bases sitting between them. The CDR3 here is CAISESYRDYYEQYF. For the CDR3, the DNA is TGTGCCATCAGTGAGTCGTACAGGGACTACTACGAGCAGTACTTC.

This clone was observed a single time. This chain links TRBV30 with TRBJ1-1, with 9 nucleotides matching TRBD1. The V and J ends lost 0 bases and 3 bases, in that order; junction bases with no gene match: 8. Per the germline V gene, CDR1 is GTSNPN and CDR2 is SVGIG (reference sequence). The CDR3 runs to 16 residues. The CDR3 region has the DNA TGTGCCTGGAGTGTACGTAGGACAGGGGATGACACTGAAGCTTTCTTT. This gives the protein CAWSVRRTGDDTEAFF.

This chain uses TRBV9 with TRBJ1-2; D not certain. The germline CDR1 and CDR2 sequences are SGDLS and YYNGEE. With 3 bases removed from V and 7 bases from J, the gap between germline ends came to 13 bases. The CDR3 has 13 residues. The CDR3 spells CASSARHVRGYTF. The CDR3 nucleotides are TGTGCCAGCAGCGCCAGACACGTTCGTGGCTACACCTTC.

This sequence joins TRBV5-4 and TRBJ2-1; 12 nucleotides line up with TRBD2. The CDR3 is 16 amino acids. Germline CDR1 is SGHNT and CDR2 is YYREEE (reference sequence). The trim removed 4 bases at V and 1 base at J, leaving 3 bases unmatched. The CDR3 sequence: CASSSGTSGSYNEQFF. CDR3 nucleotide sequence: TGTGCCAGCAGCAGTGGGACTAGCGGGTCCTACAATGAGCAGTTCTTC.

The chain joins TRBV30 to TRBJ1-2, with D unresolved. The V end was cut by 2 bases, the J end by 8 bases, with 15 bases between. Germline loops: CDR1 GTSNPN, CDR2 SVGIG (reference sequence). The CDR3 is 13 amino acids. CDR3 sequence reads: CAWSQAQAAGYTF. In DNA form, the CDR3 reads TGTGCCTGGAGTCAGGCGCAGGCAGCGGGCTACACCTTC.

The chain joins TRBV5-6 to TRBJ1-1; 9 bases map to TRBD1. The ends lost 4 bases at V and 6 bases at J; junction bases unmatched: 7. The CDR3 contains 14 residues. Germline values: CDR1 SGHDT, CDR2 YYEEEE. CDR3 amino acids: CASSLGTGLAEAFF. CDR3 DNA: TGTGCCAGCAGCCTGGGGACAGGGCTTGCTGAAGCTTTCTTT.

The chain uses TRBV10-3 and TRBJ2-2, with 7 positions matching TRBD1. Germline V gene lookup returns CDR1 ENHRY and CDR2 SYGVKD. This CDR3 comprises 14 residues. Trimming removed 7 bases from V and 2 bases from J; junction bases left unmatched: 4. Written as DNA, the CDR3 is TGTGCCATCACGGACAGGAGTAACACCGGGGAGCTGTTTTTT. Residues: CAITDRSNTGELFF.

This rearrangement joins TRBV29-1 to TRBJ2-3; perhaps TRBD1 as D (5 bases). This CDR3 has 15 residues. The germline V gene has CDR1 SQVTM and CDR2 ANQGSEA. V was trimmed by 6 bases and J by 0 bases, leaving 16 bases between them. Here the CDR3 reads CSVSRRGTSTDTQYF. In DNA form, the CDR3 reads TGCAGCGTGTCGAGAAGGGGTACTAGCACAGATACGCAGTATTTT.

The chain has TRBV28 and TRBJ1-2, with 7 bases matching TRBD1. The CDR3 contains 13 residues. V dropped 4 bases and J dropped 4; count of bases not matched to a gene: 3. Germline CDR1 MDHEN, CDR2 SYDVKM. CDR3 region: CASSSPGGYGYTF. Written as DNA, the CDR3 is TGTGCCAGCAGTTCCCCAGGGGGCTATGGCTACACCTTC.